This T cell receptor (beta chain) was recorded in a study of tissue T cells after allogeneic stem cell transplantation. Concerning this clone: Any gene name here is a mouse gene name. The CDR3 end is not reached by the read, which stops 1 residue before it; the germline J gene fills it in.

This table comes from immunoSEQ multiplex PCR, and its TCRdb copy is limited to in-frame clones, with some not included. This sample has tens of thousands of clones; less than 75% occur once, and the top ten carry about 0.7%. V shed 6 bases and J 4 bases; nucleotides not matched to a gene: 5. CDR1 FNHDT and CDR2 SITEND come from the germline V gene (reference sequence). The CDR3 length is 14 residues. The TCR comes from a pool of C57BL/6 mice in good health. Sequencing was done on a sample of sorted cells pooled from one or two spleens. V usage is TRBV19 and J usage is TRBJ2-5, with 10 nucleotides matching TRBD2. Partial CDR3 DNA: TGTGCCAGCACCCCGGGACTGGGGAAAGACACCCAGTAC. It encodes CASTPGLGKDTQY. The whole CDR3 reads CASTPGLGKDTQYF.